This T cell receptor beta chain was captured in a study of cytomegalovirus exposure and HLA in healthy donors. Study-level points and caveats: In a later analysis, TCR beta V- and J-gene trimming was associated with a missense DCLRE1C variant. Productive rates of about 87% or about 30% were seen for most TCR beta V segments in an earlier analysis. Researchers catalogued around 150 TCR beta chains as cytomegalovirus-associated.

Donors consisted of healthy bone marrow donors. Comments on this clone: Its antigen is undetermined.

Germline V lookup: CDR1 LNHDA, CDR2 SQIVND (reference sequence). V was pared by 2 bases and J by 8 bases, with 5 bases of the junction left unmatched. The CDR3 is made up of 13 amino acids. The PCR had 60 Vbeta and 13 Jbeta primers. TCRdb's table, derived via immunoSEQ multiplex PCR, lists solely in-frame clones and lacks some. The data hold approximately 60,000 clones, with roughly 80% observed a single time. The sequence was collected from a man aged 35-49 years in good health and CMV-seronegative. The J gene is TRBJ1-2, the V gene TRBV19, with TRBD1 matching over 7 bases. Sequencing input: PBMCs. As DNA, the CDR3 is TGTGCCAGTAGTATAAACAGGGGTTTAGGCTACACCTTC. Its translation is CASSINRGLGYTF.